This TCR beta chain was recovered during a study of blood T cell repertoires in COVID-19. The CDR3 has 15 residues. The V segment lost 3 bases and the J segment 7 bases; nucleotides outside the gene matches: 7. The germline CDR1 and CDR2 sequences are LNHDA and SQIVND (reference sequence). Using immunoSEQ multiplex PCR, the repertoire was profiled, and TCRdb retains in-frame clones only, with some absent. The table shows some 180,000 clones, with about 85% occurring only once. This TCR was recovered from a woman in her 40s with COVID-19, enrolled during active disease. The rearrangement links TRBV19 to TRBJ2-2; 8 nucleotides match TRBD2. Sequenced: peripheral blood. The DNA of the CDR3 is TGTGCCAGTAGTATGAGCGGGGGATGGGACGGGGAGCTGTTTTTT. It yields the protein CASSMSGGWDGELFF.